This T cell receptor beta chain came from a study of CD8 T cells in Susac syndrome. Peripheral blood CD8+ and CD4+ T cells were profiled by TCR beta sequencing. Patients with stable or active relapsing-remitting disease, all of them treatment-naive, made up the multiple sclerosis controls. It was with random hexamers that 0.5 to 1 ug RNA was reverse transcribed. By means of immunoSEQ multiplex PCR, TCR beta CDR3 spanning 54 Vbeta and 13 Jbeta underwent amplification. Via MiXCR, TCRdb re-called the immunoSEQ multiplex PCR reads, giving one row per CDR3 protein. Of 400,000 or so distinct CDR3 sequences in the sample, 85% to 90% were seen once. The V gene's germline CDR1 is ENHRY and CDR2 SYGVKD. CDR3 length: 16 amino acids. J was trimmed by 4 bases and V by 5 bases; bases with no gene match: 5.

The sequenced sample was CD8+ T cells from PBMCs. The genes are TRBV10-3 and TRBJ2-3, with 14 bases fitting TRBD2. The clonotype originates from a human donor with multiple sclerosis. CDR3: CAISSTSGRDADTQYF. The CDR3 DNA is TGTGCCATCAGTTCGACTAGCGGGAGGGATGCAGATACGCAGTATTTT.